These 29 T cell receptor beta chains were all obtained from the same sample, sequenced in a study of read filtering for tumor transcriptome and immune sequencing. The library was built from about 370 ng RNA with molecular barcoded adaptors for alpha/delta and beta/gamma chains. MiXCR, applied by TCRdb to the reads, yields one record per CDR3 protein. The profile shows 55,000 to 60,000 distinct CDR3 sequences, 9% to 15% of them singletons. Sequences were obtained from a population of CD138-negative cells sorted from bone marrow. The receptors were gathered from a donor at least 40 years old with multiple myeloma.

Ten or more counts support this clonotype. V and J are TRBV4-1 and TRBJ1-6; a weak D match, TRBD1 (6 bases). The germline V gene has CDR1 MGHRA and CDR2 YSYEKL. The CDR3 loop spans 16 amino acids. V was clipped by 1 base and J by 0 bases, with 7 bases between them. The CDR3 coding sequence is TGCGCCAGCAGCCAAGTAGGGGGCTCCTATAATTCACCCCTCCACTTT. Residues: CASSQVGGSYNSPLHF.

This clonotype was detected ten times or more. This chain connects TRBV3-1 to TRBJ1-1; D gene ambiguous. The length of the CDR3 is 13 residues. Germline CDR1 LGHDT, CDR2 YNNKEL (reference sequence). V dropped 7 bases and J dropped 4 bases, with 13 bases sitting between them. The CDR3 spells CASTQRWGTEAFF. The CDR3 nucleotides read TGTGCCAGCACCCAGAGGTGGGGCACTGAAGCTTTCTTT.

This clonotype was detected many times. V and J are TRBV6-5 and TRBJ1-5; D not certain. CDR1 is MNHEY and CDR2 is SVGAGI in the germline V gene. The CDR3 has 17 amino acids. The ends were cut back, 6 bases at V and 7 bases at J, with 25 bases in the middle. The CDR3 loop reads CASSLKTPRPTMQPQHF. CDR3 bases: TGTGCCAGCAGCCTGAAGACCCCGCGACCTACAATGCAGCCCCAGCATTTT.

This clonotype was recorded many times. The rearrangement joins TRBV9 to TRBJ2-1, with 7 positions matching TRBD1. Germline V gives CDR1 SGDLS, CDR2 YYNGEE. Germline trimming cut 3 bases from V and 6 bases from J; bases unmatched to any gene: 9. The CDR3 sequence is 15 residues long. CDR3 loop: CASSATGLYRNEQFF. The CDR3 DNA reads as TGTGCCAGCAGCGCGACAGGGCTCTATCGCAATGAGCAGTTCTTC.

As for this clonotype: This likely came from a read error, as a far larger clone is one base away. The DNA for the CDR3 is TGTGCCAGCAGTCCCAGGGTTCTCAAGCAGTACTTC. Translated, it gives CASSPRVLKQYF. The chain employs TRBV6-5 and TRBJ2-7; D is perhaps TRBD1 (5 bases). The CDR3 loop spans 12 amino acids. The V gene's germline CDR1 is MNHEY and CDR2 SVGAGI. Trimming took 5 bases from V and 8 from J, leaving 13 bases between them.

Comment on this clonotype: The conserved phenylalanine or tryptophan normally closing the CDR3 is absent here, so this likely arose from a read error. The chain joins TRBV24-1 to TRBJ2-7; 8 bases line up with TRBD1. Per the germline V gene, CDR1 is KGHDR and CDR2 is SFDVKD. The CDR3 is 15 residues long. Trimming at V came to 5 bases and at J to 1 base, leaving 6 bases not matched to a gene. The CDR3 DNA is TGTGCCACCAGTGTAAACAGGGGGAAATCCTACGAGCAGTACCTC. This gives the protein CATSVNRGKSYEQYL.

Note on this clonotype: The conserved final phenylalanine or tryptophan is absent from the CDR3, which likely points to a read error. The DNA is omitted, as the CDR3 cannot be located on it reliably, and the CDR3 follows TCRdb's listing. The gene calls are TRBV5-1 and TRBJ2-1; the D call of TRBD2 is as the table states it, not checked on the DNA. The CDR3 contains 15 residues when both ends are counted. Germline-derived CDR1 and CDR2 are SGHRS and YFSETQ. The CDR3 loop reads CASSLSLAAGDEQLY.

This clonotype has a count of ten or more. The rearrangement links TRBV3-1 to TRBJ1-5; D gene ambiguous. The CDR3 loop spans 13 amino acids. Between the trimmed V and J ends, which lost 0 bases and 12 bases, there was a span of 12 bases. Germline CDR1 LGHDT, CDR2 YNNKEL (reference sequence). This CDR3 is CASSQDRLGNQHF. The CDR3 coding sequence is TGTGCCAGCAGCCAAGATCGGCTGGGGAACCAGCATTTT.

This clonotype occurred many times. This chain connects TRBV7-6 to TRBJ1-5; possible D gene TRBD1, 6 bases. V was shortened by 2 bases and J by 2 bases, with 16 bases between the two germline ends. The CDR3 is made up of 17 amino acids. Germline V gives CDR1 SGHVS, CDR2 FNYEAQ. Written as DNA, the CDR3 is TGTGCCAGCAGCTTACTGGGGTCAGGGGCGCGCAATCAGCCCCAGCATTTT. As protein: CASSLLGSGARNQPQHF.

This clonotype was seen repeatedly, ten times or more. The chain's CDR3 is CASSQGEGTSGRNEQFF. The CDR3 region has the DNA TGCGCCAGCAGCCAAGGGGAGGGGACTAGCGGGCGAAATGAGCAGTTCTTC. V is TRBV4-1 and J is TRBJ2-1; 12 bases are shared with TRBD2. The CDR3 runs 17 residues. Germline values: CDR1 MGHRA, CDR2 YSYEKL. Germline trimming cut 1 base from V and 7 bases from J; bases unmatched to any gene: 8.

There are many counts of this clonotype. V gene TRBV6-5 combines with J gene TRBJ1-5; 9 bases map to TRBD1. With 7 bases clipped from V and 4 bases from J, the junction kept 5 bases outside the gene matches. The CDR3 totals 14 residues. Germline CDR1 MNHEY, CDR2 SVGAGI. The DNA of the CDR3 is TGTGCCAGCACTCCGACAGGGGGTAATCAGCCCCAGCATTTT. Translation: CASTPTGGNQPQHF.

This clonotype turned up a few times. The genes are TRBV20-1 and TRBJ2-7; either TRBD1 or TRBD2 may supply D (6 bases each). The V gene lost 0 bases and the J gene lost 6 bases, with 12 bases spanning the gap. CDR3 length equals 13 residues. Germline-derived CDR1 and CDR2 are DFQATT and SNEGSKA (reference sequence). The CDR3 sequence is CSAREWGAGEQYF. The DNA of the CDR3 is TGCAGTGCTAGAGAGTGGGGGGCGGGCGAGCAGTACTTC.

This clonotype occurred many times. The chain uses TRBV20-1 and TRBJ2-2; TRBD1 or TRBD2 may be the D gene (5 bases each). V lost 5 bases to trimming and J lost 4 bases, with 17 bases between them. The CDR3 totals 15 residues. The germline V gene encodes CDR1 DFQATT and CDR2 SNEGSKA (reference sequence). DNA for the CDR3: TGCAGTGCTCAAAAGGGATCAGGGACCACCGGGGAGCTGTTTTTT. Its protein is CSAQKGSGTTGELFF.

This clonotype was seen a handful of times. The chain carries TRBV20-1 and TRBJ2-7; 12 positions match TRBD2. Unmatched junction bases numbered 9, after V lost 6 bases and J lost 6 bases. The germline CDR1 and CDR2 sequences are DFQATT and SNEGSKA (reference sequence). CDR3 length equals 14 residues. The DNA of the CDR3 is TGCAGTGCGGCTAGCGGGGGGGCCATTTGCGAGCAGTACTTC. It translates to CSAASGGAICEQYF.

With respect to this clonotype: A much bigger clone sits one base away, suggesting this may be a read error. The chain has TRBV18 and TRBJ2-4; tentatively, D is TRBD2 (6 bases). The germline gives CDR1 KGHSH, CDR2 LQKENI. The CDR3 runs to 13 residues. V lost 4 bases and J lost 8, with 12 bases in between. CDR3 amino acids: CASSLSTRDIQYF. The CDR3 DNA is TGTGCCAGCTCACTCTCGACTAGGGACATTCAGTACTTC.

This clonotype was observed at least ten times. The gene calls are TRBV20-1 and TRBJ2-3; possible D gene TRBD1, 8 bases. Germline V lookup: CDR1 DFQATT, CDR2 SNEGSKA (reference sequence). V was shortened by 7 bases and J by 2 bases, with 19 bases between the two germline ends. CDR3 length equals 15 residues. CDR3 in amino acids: CSEMNRGRDTDTQYF. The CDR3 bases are TGCAGTGAGATGAACAGGGGGAGGGACACAGATACGCAGTATTTT.

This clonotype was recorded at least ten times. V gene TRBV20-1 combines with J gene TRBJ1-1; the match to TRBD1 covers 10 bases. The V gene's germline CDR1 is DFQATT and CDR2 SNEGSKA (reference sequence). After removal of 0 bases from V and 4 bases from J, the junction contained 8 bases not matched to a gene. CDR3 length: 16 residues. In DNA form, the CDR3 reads TGCAGTGCTAGAGATAGAACCGGGACAGGGGCCACTGAAGCTTTCTTT. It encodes CSARDRTGTGATEAFF.

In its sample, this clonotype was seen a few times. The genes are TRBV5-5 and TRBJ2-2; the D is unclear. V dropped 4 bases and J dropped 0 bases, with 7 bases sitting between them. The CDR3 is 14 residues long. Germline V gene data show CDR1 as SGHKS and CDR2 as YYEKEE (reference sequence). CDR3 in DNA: TGTGCCAGCAGCACCGGGTCGAACACCGGGGAGCTGTTTTTT. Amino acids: CASSTGSNTGELFF.

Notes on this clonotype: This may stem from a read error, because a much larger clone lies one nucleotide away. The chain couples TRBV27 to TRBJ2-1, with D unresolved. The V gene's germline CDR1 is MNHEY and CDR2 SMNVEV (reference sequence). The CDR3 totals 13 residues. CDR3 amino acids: CASSPASPNGQFF. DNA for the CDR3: TGTGCCAGCAGCCCCGCCTCTCCCAATGGGCAGTTCTTC.

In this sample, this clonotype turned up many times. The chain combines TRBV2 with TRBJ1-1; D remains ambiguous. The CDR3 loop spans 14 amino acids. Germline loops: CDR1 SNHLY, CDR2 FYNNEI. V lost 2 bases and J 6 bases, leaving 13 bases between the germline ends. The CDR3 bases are TGTGCCAGCAGTGAAAGGGTGCGCGCCCCTGAAGCTTTCTTT. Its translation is CASSERVRAPEAFF.

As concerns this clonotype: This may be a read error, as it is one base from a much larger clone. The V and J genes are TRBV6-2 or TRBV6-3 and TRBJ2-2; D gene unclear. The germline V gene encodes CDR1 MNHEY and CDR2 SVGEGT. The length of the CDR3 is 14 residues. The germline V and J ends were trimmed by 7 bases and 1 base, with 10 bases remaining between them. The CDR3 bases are TGTGCCAGCAATCGCGCAGGGAACACCGGGGAGCTGTTTTTT. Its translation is CASNRAGNTGELFF.

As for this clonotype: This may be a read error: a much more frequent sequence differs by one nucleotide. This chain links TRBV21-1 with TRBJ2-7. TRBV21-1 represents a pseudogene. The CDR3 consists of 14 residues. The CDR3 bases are TGTGCCAGCAGCCACGGAGCAGGTACCTACGATCAGTACTTC. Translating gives CASSHGAGTYDQYF.

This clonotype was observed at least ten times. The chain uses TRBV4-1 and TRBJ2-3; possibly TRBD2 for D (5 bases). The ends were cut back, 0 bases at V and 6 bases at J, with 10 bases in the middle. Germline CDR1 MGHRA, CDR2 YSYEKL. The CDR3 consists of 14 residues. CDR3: CASSQDRTSDTQYF. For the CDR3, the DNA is TGCGCCAGCAGCCAAGATCGGACTTCGGATACGCAGTATTTT.

As DNA, the CDR3 is TGCAGTGCTAGAAATGCGGGGCCAGCGGGGGCACAGCAAGAGACCCAGTACTTC. Protein: CSARNAGPAGAQQETQYF. The J gene is TRBJ2-5, the V gene TRBV20-1; 8 bases match TRBD2. Germline trimming cut 2 bases from V and 2 bases from J; bases unmatched to any gene: 16. The CDR3 extends over 18 amino acids. Germline CDR1 DFQATT, CDR2 SNEGSKA (reference sequence).

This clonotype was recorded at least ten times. CDR3 DNA: TGTGCCAGCAGGACCCGACAGGGAGGCTCCTACGAGCAGTACTTC. This codes for CASRTRQGGSYEQYF. The chain recombines TRBV5-4 with TRBJ2-7, with D possibly matching TRBD1 (7 bases). The CDR3 is 15 residues long. Trimming took off 5 bases at V and 0 bases at J, with 15 bases between the two ends. Per germline, CDR1 SGHNT and CDR2 YYREEE (reference sequence).

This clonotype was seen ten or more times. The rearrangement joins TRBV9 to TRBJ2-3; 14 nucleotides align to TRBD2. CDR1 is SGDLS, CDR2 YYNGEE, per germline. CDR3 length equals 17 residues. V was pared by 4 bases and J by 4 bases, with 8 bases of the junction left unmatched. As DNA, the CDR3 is TGTGCCAGCAGCCCCAGACTAGCGGGGGGGAGGGCAGATACGCAGTATTTT. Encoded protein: CASSPRLAGGRADTQYF.

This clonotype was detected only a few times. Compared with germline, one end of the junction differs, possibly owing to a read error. This CDR3 reads CAGSSPPGQGPTGELFF. The CDR3 DNA reads TGTGCCGGCAGCTCTCCCCCGGGACAGGGACCTACCGGGGAGCTGTTTTTT. This chain joins TRBV7-3 and TRBJ2-2; 9 bases align to TRBD1. Germline-derived CDR1 and CDR2 are SGHTA and FQGTGA. This CDR3 comprises 17 residues. The full variable domain, completed using reference TRBV7-3 and TRBJ2-2, is GAGVSQTPSNKVTEKGKYVELRCDPISGHTALYWYRQSLGQGPEFLIYFQGTGAADDSGLPNDRFFAVRPEGSVSTLKIQRTERGDSAVYLCAGSSPPGQGPTGELFFGEGSRLTVL.

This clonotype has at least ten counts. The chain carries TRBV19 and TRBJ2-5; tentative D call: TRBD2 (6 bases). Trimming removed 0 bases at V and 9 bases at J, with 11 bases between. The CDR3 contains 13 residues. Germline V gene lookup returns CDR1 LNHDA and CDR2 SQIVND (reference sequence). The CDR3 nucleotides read TGTGCCAGTAGTATAGAACACCCGGGGGCCCAGTACTTC. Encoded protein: CASSIEHPGAQYF.

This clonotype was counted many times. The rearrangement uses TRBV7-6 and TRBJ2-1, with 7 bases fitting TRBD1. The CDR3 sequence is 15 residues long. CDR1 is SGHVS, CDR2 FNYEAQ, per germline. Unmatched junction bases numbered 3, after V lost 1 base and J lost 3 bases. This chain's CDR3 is CASSLGQGLYNEQFF. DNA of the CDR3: TGTGCCAGCAGCTTAGGACAGGGTCTCTACAATGAGCAGTTCTTC.